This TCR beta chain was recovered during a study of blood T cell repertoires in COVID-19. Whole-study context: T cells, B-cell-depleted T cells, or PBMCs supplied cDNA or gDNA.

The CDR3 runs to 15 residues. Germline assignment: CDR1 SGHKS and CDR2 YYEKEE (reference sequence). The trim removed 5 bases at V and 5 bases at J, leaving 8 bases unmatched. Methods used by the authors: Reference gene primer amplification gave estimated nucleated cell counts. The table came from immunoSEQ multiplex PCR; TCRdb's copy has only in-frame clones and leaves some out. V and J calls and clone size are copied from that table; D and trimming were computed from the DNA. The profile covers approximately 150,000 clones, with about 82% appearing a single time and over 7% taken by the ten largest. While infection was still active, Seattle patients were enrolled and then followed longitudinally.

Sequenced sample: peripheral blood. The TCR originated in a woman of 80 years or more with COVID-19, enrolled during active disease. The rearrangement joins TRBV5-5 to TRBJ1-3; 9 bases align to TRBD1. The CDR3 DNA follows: TGTGCCAGCAGAGCCGGGACAGGGAGCAGAAACACCATATATTTT. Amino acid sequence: CASRAGTGSRNTIYF.